This T cell receptor (beta chain) came from a study of shared clonotypes between healthy human individuals. On the study more broadly: The plates for each donor numbered three CD4 naive, three CD4 memory, two CD8 naive and one CD8 memory. Overall study findings and caveats: Rarefaction gave evidence that sorted-subset sequencing remained incomplete despite large depth. The four-donor shared clonotypes exceeded non-shared clonotypes in generation probability, with non-shared ones scoring lower.

Trimming cost V 4 bases and J 6 bases, with 9 bases left between them. CDR3 size: 12 residues. Germline CDR1 LNHNV, CDR2 YYDKDF (reference sequence). Per the authors' pipeline: For the immunoSEQ data, sequences were junction-only without quality scores, so filtering differed. Libraries were prepared by immunoSEQ multiplex PCR; TCRdb keeps only in-frame clonotypes and omits some of them. Clone size and the V and J calls come from that table; the DNA yielded D and trimming. This table has some 550,000 clones, approximately 97% appearing once. About this clone: Its specificity is unknown.

The receptor's source is a woman under 40 in good health. The rearrangement uses TRBV15 and TRBJ1-1; D is uncertain. The sample comprised naive CD4+ T cells sorted from blood. Stated subset: CD45RA+ positively selected. Here the CDR3 reads CATSKTPSEAFF. In nucleotides, the CDR3 is TGTGCCACCAGCAAGACCCCGTCTGAAGCTTTCTTT.